These 31 T cell receptor beta chains originate from one sample sequenced in a study of CD4 and CD8 cells across lung adenocarcinoma regions. Using its own MiXCR run on the PCR reads, TCRdb lists one record per CDR3 protein. The data contain some 9,600 distinct CDR3 sequences, over 35% of them singletons. The specimen sequenced was CD4+ T cells from the margin of a lung tumor. The receptors originated from a female donor with lung adenocarcinoma. The CD4 and CD8 labels of this study may be unreliable.

This clonotype showed up many times. Because the CDR3's place on the DNA is in doubt, the DNA is left out and the CDR3 is given as listed by TCRdb. The chain links TRBV6-5 to TRBJ2-1; the table's TRBD1 call for D was not verified on the DNA. Germline CDR1 MNHEY, CDR2 SVGAGI. The CDR3 spans 14 residues, counting both ends. The CDR3 protein is CASSFGPGGETQYF.

This clonotype was picked up a small number of times. V usage is TRBV7-2 and J usage is TRBJ2-7; 7 nucleotides agree with TRBD2. The ends lost 1 base at V and 7 bases at J; junction bases unmatched: 7. Looked up from germline, CDR1 is SGHTA and CDR2 is FQGNSA. The CDR3 extends over 14 amino acids. CDR3 DNA sequence: TGTGCCAGCAGCTTAGGACAGCTCGGGAGGGAGCAGTACTTC. This translates into CASSLGQLGREQYF.

This clonotype came up many times. The chain couples TRBV6-5 to TRBJ2-1; D uncertain. TRBJ2-7 matches the DNA end more closely, so the J call is doubtful. The CDR3 totals 13 residues. From germline, CDR1 is MNHEY and CDR2 SVGAGI. The CDR3 nucleotides read TGTGCCAGCAGTTACCGCGACTCCTACGAGCAGTACTTC. It encodes CASSYRDSYEQYF.

The chain carries TRBV6-1 and TRBJ2-3, with 10 bases fitting TRBD2. Germline V gene data show CDR1 as MNHNS and CDR2 as SASEGT. V was pared by 0 bases and J by 7 bases, with 4 bases of the junction left unmatched. The CDR3 loop spans 15 amino acids. In nucleotides, the CDR3 is TGTGCCAGCAGTGAAGCGCCGGGACTAGCGTATACGCAGTATTTT. This gives the protein CASSEAPGLAYTQYF.

This clonotype was seen only a few times. The chain couples TRBV14 to TRBJ1-5, with D possibly matching TRBD1 (5 bases). Deletions cut 6 bases from V and 2 bases from J, with 8 bases between. The germline V gene has CDR1 SGHDN and CDR2 FVKESK. The CDR3 spans 13 residues. CDR3 DNA: TGTGCCAGCAGTTCAGGGCGCAATCAGCCCCAGCATTTT. This gives the protein CASSSGRNQPQHF.

In its sample, this clonotype was seen once. V usage is TRBV10-1 and J usage is TRBJ2-4; TRBD1 might be the D (6 bases). This CDR3 comprises 12 residues. The germline V gene has CDR1 WNHNN and CDR2 SYGVQD (reference sequence). The V gene lost 6 bases and the J gene lost 5 bases, with 8 bases spanning the gap. CDR3 amino acids: CASRTGENIQYF. For the CDR3, the DNA is TGCGCCAGCAGGACAGGAGAAAACATTCAGTACTTC.

The chain combines TRBV27 with TRBJ2-3; possible D gene TRBD2, 6 bases. Looked up from germline, CDR1 is MNHEY and CDR2 is SMNVEV (reference sequence). Deletions cut 6 bases from V and 9 bases from J, with 25 bases between. The length of the CDR3 is 16 residues. CDR3 sequence: CASRVKGPGATNTQYF. The DNA for the CDR3 is TGTGCCAGCAGAGTTAAGGGGCCGGGAGCCACAAACACGCAGTATTTT.

This clonotype has just a few counts. The J gene is TRBJ2-1, the V gene TRBV9; the D is unclear. Germline V CDR1 and CDR2: SGDLS, YYNGEE. The CDR3 covers 14 residues. Trimming removed 0 bases at V and 0 bases at J, with 4 bases between. CDR3 region: CASSVGSSYNEQFF. DNA of the CDR3: TGTGCCAGCAGCGTAGGCTCCTCCTACAATGAGCAGTTCTTC.

V and J are TRBV3-1 and TRBJ2-1; TRBD2 agrees at 10 bases. Germline V lookup: CDR1 LGHDT, CDR2 YNNKEL (reference sequence). The V and J ends lost 6 bases and 2 bases, in that order; junction bases with no gene match: 4. The CDR3 runs 15 residues. Here the CDR3 DNA reads TGTGCCAGCAGAACGAGCGGGAGGGCCTACAATGAGCAGTTCTTC. Translated: CASRTSGRAYNEQFF.

This clonotype appeared a single time. The chain uses TRBV3-1 and TRBJ2-3, with D perhaps TRBD2 (5 bases). The CDR3 runs to 14 residues. Looked up from germline, CDR1 is LGHDT and CDR2 is YNNKEL (reference sequence). V was clipped by 2 bases and J by 4 bases, with 10 bases between them. CDR3 bases: TGTGCCAGCAGCCAATATGTGAGGGCAGATACGCAGTATTTT. It is translated as CASSQYVRADTQYF.

This clonotype qualifies as medium-sized. The rearrangement uses TRBV6-6 and TRBJ2-5, with 7 nucleotides matching TRBD1. The DNA matches TRBJ2-7 better at its end, which makes the J call doubtful. The CDR3 contains 14 residues. The V gene's germline CDR1 is MNHNY and CDR2 SVGAGI (reference sequence). The CDR3 spells CASRGQAMVSEQYF. As DNA, the CDR3 is TGTGCCAGCAGAGGACAGGCAATGGTCTCCGAGCAGTACTTC.

This clonotype came up many times. The rearrangement uses TRBV4-1 and TRBJ2-5, with a weak D call TRBD2 (5 bases). CDR1 and CDR2 from the germline V gene are MGHRA and YSYEKL. Deletions cut 2 bases from V and 1 base from J, with 14 bases between. There are 16 residues in the CDR3. The CDR3 DNA reads TGCGCCAGCAGCCAACGGGCTAGCACGGCCCAAGAGACCCAGTACTTC. Translating gives CASSQRASTAQETQYF.

About this clonotype itself: Because it lacks the conserved phenylalanine or tryptophan at the end, this CDR3 is likely a read error. Because the CDR3's place on the DNA is in doubt, the DNA is left out and the CDR3 is given as listed by TCRdb. The chain combines TRBV6-1 with TRBJ2-1; the tabulated D call, TRBD2, remains unverified against the DNA. The CDR3 is made up of 10 amino acids, end residues included. Germline V CDR1 and CDR2: MNHNS, SASEGT. The CDR3 here is CASSGPFLAG.

This clonotype is deemed medium-sized. The genes are TRBV6-1 and TRBJ2-3, with TRBD1 identical over 9 bases. Unmatched junction bases numbered 6, after V lost 7 bases and J lost 4 bases. The germline gives CDR1 MNHNS, CDR2 SASEGT. CDR3 length: 14 residues. The CDR3 loop reads CASTTGQGPDTQYF. The CDR3 coding sequence is TGTGCCAGCACCACGGGACAGGGACCAGATACGCAGTATTTT.

On this clonotype itself: Mismatch with germline at one junction end may stem from a read error. The chain recombines TRBV6-1 with TRBJ2-3, with a weak D call TRBD1 (5 bases). The CDR3 has 14 residues. Germline V gives CDR1 MNHNS, CDR2 SASEGT. The CDR3, as DNA: TGTGCCAGCAGGGGGCTCTCAGCCAAAAACATGCAGTATTTC. It translates to CASRGLSAKNMQYF.

This clonotype showed up just a few times. The V gene is TRBV7-8, the J gene TRBJ2-3; D gene uncertain. Deletions cut 8 bases from V and 5 bases from J, with 8 bases between. Germline V gene lookup returns CDR1 SGHVS and CDR2 FQNEAQ. The CDR3 covers 11 residues. CDR3 sequence reads: CASGDQDTQYF. CDR3 bases: TGTGCCAGCGGAGATCAAGATACGCAGTATTTT.

A note on this clonotype: A much larger clone lies a single base off, so this may be a read error. This chain uses TRBV4-1 with TRBJ2-4; D is undetermined. The better agreement between TRBJ2-5 and the DNA end casts doubt on the J call. The CDR3 is 14 residues long. CDR1 is MGHRA, CDR2 YSYEKL, per germline. For the CDR3, the DNA is TGCGCCAGCAGCCAAGATACTGGTCGAGAGACCCAGTACTTC. This sequence encodes CASSQDTGRETQYF.

This rearrangement joins TRBV6-1 to TRBJ2-7, with a possible D match to TRBD1 (6 bases). Trimming took 4 bases from V and 3 from J, leaving 10 bases between them. The CDR3 is 13 amino acids. Per the germline V gene, CDR1 is MNHNS and CDR2 is SASEGT. CDR3 protein: CASSAEQGYEQYF. In DNA, the CDR3 is TGTGCCAGCAGTGCAGAACAGGGCTACGAGCAGTACTTC.

The chain combines TRBV20-1 with TRBJ2-2; 8 bases map to TRBD1. Germline values: CDR1 DFQATT, CDR2 SNEGSKA (reference sequence). With 6 bases clipped from V and 7 bases from J, the junction kept 13 bases outside the gene matches. This CDR3 is 15 amino acids long. CDR3 protein: CSAPDRGTQNGELFF. In DNA, the CDR3 is TGCAGTGCCCCCGACAGGGGAACCCAGAACGGGGAGCTGTTTTTT.

This clonotype is medium-sized (0.01 to 0.1%) within its sample. The chain couples TRBV6-1 to TRBJ1-6, with D maybe TRBD1 (5 bases). The CDR3 is 15 residues long. Trimming removed 6 bases from V and 10 bases from J, with 19 bases in between. Germline V gene lookup returns CDR1 MNHNS and CDR2 SASEGT. This chain's CDR3 is CASSGQGTVDSPLHF. The CDR3 DNA reads as TGTGCCAGCAGCGGTCAGGGAACGGTGGACTCACCCCTCCACTTT.

This clonotype has at least ten counts. The chain couples TRBV6-1 to TRBJ2-6, with 12 bases fitting TRBD1. CDR1 is MNHNS and CDR2 is SASEGT in the germline V gene. V gave up 6 bases and J gave up 4 bases; unmatched junction bases: 7. The CDR3 loop spans 17 amino acids. CDR3 sequence reads: CASRPGQGAAGANVLTF. DNA for the CDR3: TGTGCCAGCAGACCGGGACAGGGGGCGGCCGGGGCCAACGTCCTGACTTTC.

By frequency in the sample, this clonotype is medium-sized. The chain uses TRBV6-1 and TRBJ2-5, with a possible D match to TRBD1 (6 bases). The CDR3 totals 15 residues. Germline V gene sequence: CDR1 MNHNS, CDR2 SASEGT. With 5 bases removed from V and 5 bases from J, the gap between germline ends came to 18 bases. CDR3 loop: CASSLTGPELETQYF. Written as DNA, the CDR3 is TGTGCCAGCAGTCTAACAGGGCCGGAGCTCGAGACCCAGTACTTC.

The CDR3 bases are TGTGCCAGCAGATCTCTGACAGCCGGGAACACTGAAGCTTTCTTT. This gives the protein CASRSLTAGNTEAFF. The chain employs TRBV6-1 and TRBJ1-1; TRBD1 is a possible D gene (5 bases). Germline V gene lookup returns CDR1 MNHNS and CDR2 SASEGT. The ends were cut back, 6 bases at V and 1 base at J, with 15 bases in the middle. The CDR3 spans 15 residues.

V and J are TRBV9 and TRBJ1-6; D might be TRBD1 (6 bases). Germline loops: CDR1 SGDLS, CDR2 YYNGEE. The V and J ends lost 4 bases and 7 bases respectively, with 12 bases between them. This CDR3 has 14 amino acids. CDR3: CASSFRGGNSPLHF. The CDR3 DNA is TGTGCCAGCAGCTTCAGGGGTGGGAATTCACCCCTCCACTTT.

This clonotype is termed large. The genes are TRBV6-6 and TRBJ2-5; possible D gene TRBD2, 5 bases. In germline, CDR1 is MNHNY, CDR2 SVGAGI (reference sequence). Trimming took 2 bases from V and 1 from J, leaving 8 bases between them. CDR3 length equals 14 residues. The CDR3: CASSYGGTQETQYF. DNA for the CDR3: TGTGCCAGCAGTTACGGAGGAACCCAAGAGACCCAGTACTTC.

By its share, this clonotype is medium-sized. The chain uses TRBV7-2 and TRBJ2-1; 13 bases align to TRBD2. With 4 bases clipped from V and 4 bases from J, the junction kept 4 bases outside the gene matches. This CDR3 has 16 residues. CDR1 SGHTA and CDR2 FQGNSA come from the germline V gene. The chain's CDR3 is CASSSPGLAGYNEQFF. In nucleotides, the CDR3 is TGTGCCAGCAGCTCTCCGGGACTAGCGGGGTACAATGAGCAGTTCTTC.

With respect to this clonotype: An end of the junction differs from the germline gene, which may be a read error. J is TRBJ2-3 and V is TRBV11-1; D is possibly TRBD1 (5 bases). Germline CDR1 reads SGHAT; CDR2 reads FQDESV (reference sequence). The CDR3 is 15 amino acids. The CDR3 DNA sequence: TGTGCCAGCAGCGCGGACACGTATGACACAGATACGCGGTATTTT. This codes for CASSADTYDTDTRYF.

This clonotype was recorded at least ten times. This chain joins TRBV6-2 or TRBV6-3 and TRBJ1-2, with 7 positions matching TRBD1. The CDR3 length is 12 residues. The V segment lost 5 bases and the J segment 8 bases; nucleotides outside the gene matches: 5. CDR1 and CDR2 from the germline V gene are MNHEY and SVGEGT. The CDR3 is CASSDREWGYTF. The CDR3 region has the DNA TGTGCCAGCAGTGACAGGGAGTGGGGCTACACCTTC.

Remarks on this clonotype: A junction boundary mismatches the germline segment, possibly from a read error. For the CDR3, the DNA is TGTGCCAGCAAACAGAGAAGAAACACCGGGGAGCTGTATTTT. Translated: CASKQRRNTGELYF. The chain uses TRBV6-1 and TRBJ2-2; possibly TRBD2 for D (5 bases). CDR1 and CDR2 (germline): MNHNS, SASEGT. There are 14 residues in the CDR3.

Details on this clonotype: Germline and junction disagree at one end, which may indicate a read error. This rearrangement joins TRBV27 to TRBJ1-5, with unresolved D. Germline CDR1 MNHEY, CDR2 SMNVEV (reference sequence). This CDR3 has 15 amino acids. CDR3 loop: CASRSRRWSNQPHHF. In DNA, the CDR3 is TGTGCCAGCAGATCTAGGCGGTGGAGCAATCAGCCCCACCACTTT.

Many counts were recorded for this clonotype. This chain joins TRBV6-5 and TRBJ2-7; possibly TRBD2 for D (6 bases). V was trimmed by 4 bases and J by 3 bases, leaving 13 bases between them. The CDR3 sequence is 14 residues long. From germline, CDR1 is MNHEY and CDR2 SVGAGI. CDR3 amino acids: CASSSQAGNYEQYF. CDR3 coding DNA: TGTGCCAGCAGTTCCCAGGCGGGAAACTACGAGCAGTACTTC.